The next 13 T cell receptor beta chains were all read from a single sample in a study of cytomegalovirus exposure and HLA in healthy donors. The protocol was immunoSEQ multiplex PCR, while the TCRdb copy is restricted to in-frame clones and leaves out a portion. Of some 160,000 clones in the sample, more than 70% were seen once. Sequenced input: PBMCs. The source of these receptors is a man aged 18 to 35 in good health and CMV-seronegative.

The chain employs TRBV29-1 and TRBJ2-1, with TRBD2 as a possible D gene (5 bases). Germline V gives CDR1 SQVTM, CDR2 ANQGSEA. This CDR3 is built from 12 residues. This CDR3 reads CTAGRDSNEQFF. CDR3 DNA: TGCACCGCCGGACGGGATAGCAATGAGCAGTTCTTC.

The chain couples TRBV2 to TRBJ2-3, with 7 bases lining up with TRBD2. The CDR3 is made up of 15 amino acids. Germline CDR1 is SNHLY and CDR2 is FYNNEI. The J segment lost 5 bases and the V segment lost 9 bases, leaving 14 bases of the junction unmatched. DNA of the CDR3: TGTGCCAGAGACAATGGAGGGAGGGCCGTAGATACGCAGTATTTT. Amino acids: CARDNGGRAVDTQYF. Based on the CDR3 plus reference TRBV2 and TRBJ2-3, the full variable domain is EPEVTQTPSHQVTQMGQEVILRCVPISNHLYFYWYRQILGQKVEFLVSFYNNEISEKSEIFDDQFSVERPDGSNFTLKIRSTKLEDSAMYFCARDNGGRAVDTQYFGPGTRLTVL.

This chain connects TRBV7-8 to TRBJ1-2, with D hard to call. Germline V CDR1 and CDR2: SGHVS, FQNEAQ. V was cut by 0 bases and J by 3 bases, with 11 bases left in between. This CDR3 contains 15 residues. The CDR3 loop reads CASSLANTFHYGYTF. CDR3 bases: TGTGCCAGCAGCTTAGCGAACACCTTCCACTATGGCTACACCTTC.

This clone was seen a single time. The CDR3 DNA sequence: TGTGCCAGCAGCTTAGAAGGAGGGAACACTGAAGCTTTCTTT. It translates to CASSLEGGNTEAFF. The chain combines TRBV11-2 with TRBJ1-1, with D uncertain. The V and J ends lost 0 bases and 1 base respectively, with 6 bases between them. Germline values: CDR1 SGHAT, CDR2 FQNNGV. The CDR3 totals 14 residues.

This clone was picked up one time. CDR3 coding DNA: TGTGCCAGTAGTCTCACTCAGATTGTGGGAGGAACTGAAGCTTTCTTT. Protein product: CASSLTQIVGGTEAFF. This chain connects TRBV19 to TRBJ1-1; D is ambiguous. Germline assignment: CDR1 LNHDA and CDR2 SQIVND (reference sequence). Trimming removed 5 bases from V and 5 bases from J, with 21 bases in between. This CDR3 comprises 16 residues. Combining the CDR3 with reference TRBV19 and TRBJ1-1 gives the whole variable domain DGGITQSPKYLFRKEGQNVTLSCEQNLNHDAMYWYRQDPGQGLRLIYYSQIVNDFQKGDIAEGYSVSREKKESFPLTVTSAQKNPTAFYLCASSLTQIVGGTEAFFGQGTRLTVV.

This clone was seen once. This chain joins TRBV7-6 and TRBJ1-1, with D perhaps TRBD1 (5 bases). The CDR3 has 14 amino acids. Trimming removed 8 bases at V and 1 base at J, with 14 bases between. The germline gives CDR1 SGHVS, CDR2 FNYEAQ. This CDR3 reads CASPTVGENTEAFF. The CDR3 nucleotides are TGTGCCAGCCCGACGGTAGGGGAGAACACTGAAGCTTTCTTT.

The sample holds one count of this clone. The chain uses TRBV27 and TRBJ2-1; D call uncertain. This CDR3 contains 10 residues. Germline assignment: CDR1 MNHEY and CDR2 SMNVEV (reference sequence). Deletions cut 5 bases from V and 12 bases from J, with 8 bases between. CDR3: CASSSSPQFF. CDR3 nucleotides: TGTGCCAGCAGTAGTAGCCCGCAGTTCTTC.

The rearrangement links TRBV10-3 to TRBJ2-2, with 9 bases lining up with TRBD1. The trim removed 0 bases at V and 6 bases at J, leaving 11 bases unmatched. Germline V gene lookup returns CDR1 ENHRY and CDR2 SYGVKD. The CDR3 is 18 amino acids. The CDR3 DNA sequence: TGTGCCATCAGTGAGTCGTGGCCGGGACAGGGACTTTCCGGGGAGCTGTTTTTT. Translating it yields CAISESWPGQGLSGELFF.

In its sample, this clone was seen once. This rearrangement joins TRBV14 to TRBJ2-5; 14 positions agree with TRBD2. V lost 2 bases, J lost 5 bases, and 7 bases stayed unmatched. CDR1 and CDR2 (germline): SGHDN, FVKESK. The CDR3 has 17 residues. The CDR3 sequence is CASSQHGTSGGLETQYF. The CDR3 DNA is TGTGCCAGCAGCCAACACGGGACTAGCGGGGGCTTGGAGACCCAGTACTTC.

The chain is built from TRBV2 and TRBJ1-1, with no clear D. CDR3 length equals 14 residues. The germline V gene has CDR1 SNHLY and CDR2 FYNNEI. Here the CDR3 DNA reads TGTGCGATCTTGTTACGGGAAGGAGCGCCAGCCGCTTTCTTT. It is translated as CAILLREGAPAAFF. The full variable domain, rest sourced from reference TRBV2 and TRBJ1-1, is EPEVTQTPSHQVTQMGQEVILRCVPISNHLYFYWYRQILGQKVEFLVSFYNNEISEKSEIFDDQFSVERPDGSNFTLKIRSTKLEDSAMYFCAILLREGAPAAFFGQGTRLTVV.

The V and J genes are TRBV25-1 and TRBJ2-7; 10 positions agree with TRBD1. The trim removed 8 bases at V and 2 bases at J, leaving 9 bases unmatched. The germline V gene has CDR1 MGHDK and CDR2 SYGVNS. The CDR3 consists of 15 residues. This CDR3 reads CASASSGTGAYEQYF. CDR3 bases: TGTGCCAGCGCATCCTCCGGGACAGGGGCCTACGAGCAGTACTTC.

J is TRBJ2-5 and V is TRBV27; 8 nucleotides line up with TRBD1. V dropped 5 bases and J dropped 8; count of bases not matched to a gene: 16. The CDR3 sequence is 16 residues long. Looked up from germline, CDR1 is MNHEY and CDR2 is SMNVEV (reference sequence). The CDR3 sequence: CASSGQGDPRAATQYF. The CDR3 DNA is TGTGCCAGCAGTGGACAGGGCGATCCGCGGGCCGCTACCCAGTACTTC.

This clone was picked up a small number of times. V usage is TRBV6-8 and J usage is TRBJ1-6; D is undetermined. Trimming shortened V by 5 bases and J by 16 bases, and 15 bases separated the two germline ends. This CDR3 comprises 12 residues. Germline CDR1 MNHGY, CDR2 SAAAGT. CDR3 sequence reads: CASSPPREVLHF. CDR3 sequence (DNA): TGTGCCAGCAGTCCCCCTAGGGAGGTACTCCACTTT.